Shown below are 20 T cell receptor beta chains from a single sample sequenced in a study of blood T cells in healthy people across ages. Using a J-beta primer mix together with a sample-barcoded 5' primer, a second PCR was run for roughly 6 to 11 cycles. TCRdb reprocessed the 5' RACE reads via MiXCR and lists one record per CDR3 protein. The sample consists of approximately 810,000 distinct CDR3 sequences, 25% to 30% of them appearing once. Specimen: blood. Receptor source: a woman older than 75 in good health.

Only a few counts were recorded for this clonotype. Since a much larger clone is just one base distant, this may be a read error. This CDR3 is CASSFSGTSGISSYNEQYF. In DNA form, the CDR3 reads TGTGCCAGCAGCTTTTCCGGGACTAGCGGTATAAGCTCCTACAATGAGCAGTACTTC. The V call is TRBV7-9, the J call TRBJ2-1; 11 bases are a match to TRBD2. The J call is uncertain, as TRBJ2-7 better fits the DNA end. This CDR3 is built from 19 residues. Germline V CDR1 and CDR2: SEHNR, FQNEAQ (reference sequence).

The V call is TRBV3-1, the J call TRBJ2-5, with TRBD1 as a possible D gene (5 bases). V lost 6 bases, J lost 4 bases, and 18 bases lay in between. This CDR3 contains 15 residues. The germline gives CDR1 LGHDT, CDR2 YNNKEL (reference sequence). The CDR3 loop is CASRLQGGVRETQYF. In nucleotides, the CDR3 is TGTGCCAGCAGACTTCAGGGTGGGGTTCGAGAGACCCAGTACTTC.

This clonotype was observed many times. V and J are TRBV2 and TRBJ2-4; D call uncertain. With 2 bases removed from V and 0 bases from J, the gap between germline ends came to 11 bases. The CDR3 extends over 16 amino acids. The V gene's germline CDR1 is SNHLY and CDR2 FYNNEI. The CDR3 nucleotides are TGTGCCAGCAGTGAAATTGGTTCGCTAGCCAAAAACATTCAGTACTTC. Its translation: CASSEIGSLAKNIQYF.

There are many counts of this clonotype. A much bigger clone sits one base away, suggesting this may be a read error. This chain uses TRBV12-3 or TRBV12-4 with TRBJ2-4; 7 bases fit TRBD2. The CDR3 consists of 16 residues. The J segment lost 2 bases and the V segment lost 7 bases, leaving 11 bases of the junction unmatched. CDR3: CASNPSWGGSKNIQYF. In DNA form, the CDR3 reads TGTGCCAGCAACCCGTCCTGGGGGGGTTCCAAAAACATTCAGTACTTC.

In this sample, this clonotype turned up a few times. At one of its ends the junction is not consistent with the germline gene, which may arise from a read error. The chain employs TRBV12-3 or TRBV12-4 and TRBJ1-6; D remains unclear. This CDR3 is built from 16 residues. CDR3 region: CASSPAFESYNSPPHF. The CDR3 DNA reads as TGTGCCAGCAGTCCGGCGTTCGAATCCTATAATTCACCCCCCCACTTT.

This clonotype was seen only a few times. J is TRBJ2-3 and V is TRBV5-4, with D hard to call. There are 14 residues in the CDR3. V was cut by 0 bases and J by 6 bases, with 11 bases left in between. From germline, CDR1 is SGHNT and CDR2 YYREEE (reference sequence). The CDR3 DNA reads TGTGCCAGCAGCTTGGCGGGCCGAAAGGATACGCAGTATTTT. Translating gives CASSLAGRKDTQYF.

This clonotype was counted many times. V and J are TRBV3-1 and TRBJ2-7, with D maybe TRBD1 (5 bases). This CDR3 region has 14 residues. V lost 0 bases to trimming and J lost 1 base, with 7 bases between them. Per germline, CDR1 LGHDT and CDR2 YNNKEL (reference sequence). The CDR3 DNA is TGTGCCAGCAGCCAAGACCAGGGATCCTACGAGCAGTACTTC. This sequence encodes CASSQDQGSYEQYF.

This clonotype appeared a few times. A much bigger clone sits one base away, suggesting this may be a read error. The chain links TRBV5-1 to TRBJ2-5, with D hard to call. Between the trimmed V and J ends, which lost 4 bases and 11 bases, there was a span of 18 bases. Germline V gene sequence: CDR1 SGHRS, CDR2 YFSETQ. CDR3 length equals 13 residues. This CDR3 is CASSPDSHNEQYF. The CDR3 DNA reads TGCGCCAGCAGCCCAGACTCCCACAATGAGCAGTACTTC.

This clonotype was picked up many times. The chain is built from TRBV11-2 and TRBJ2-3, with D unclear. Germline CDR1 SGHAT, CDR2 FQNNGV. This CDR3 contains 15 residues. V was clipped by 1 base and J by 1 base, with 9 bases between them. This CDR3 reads CASSLVLAGTDTQYF. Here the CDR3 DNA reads TGTGCCAGCAGCTTAGTACTGGCGGGCACAGATACGCAGTATTTT.

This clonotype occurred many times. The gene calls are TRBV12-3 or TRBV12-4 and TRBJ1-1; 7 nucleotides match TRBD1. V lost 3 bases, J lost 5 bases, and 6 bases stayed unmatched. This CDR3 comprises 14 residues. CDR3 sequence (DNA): TGTGCCAGCAGTTTGCAGACAGGGAGGACTGAAGCTTTCTTT. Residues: CASSLQTGRTEAFF.

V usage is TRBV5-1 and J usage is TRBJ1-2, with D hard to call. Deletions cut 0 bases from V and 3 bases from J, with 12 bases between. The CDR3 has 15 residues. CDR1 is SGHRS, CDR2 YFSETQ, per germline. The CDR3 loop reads CASSLVTESHYGYTF. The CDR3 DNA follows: TGCGCCAGCAGCTTGGTGACGGAATCTCACTATGGCTACACCTTC.

The DNA for the CDR3 is TGTGCCAGCAGCCCTCGGGACAGGGGGCACGGCACTGAAGCTTTCTTT. Translating gives CASSPRDRGHGTEAFF. The genes are TRBV14 and TRBJ1-1; 12 bases agree with TRBD1. The CDR3 contains 16 residues. With V trimmed by 4 bases and J by 4 bases, 7 bases remained unmatched. The germline CDR1 and CDR2 sequences are SGHDN and FVKESK.

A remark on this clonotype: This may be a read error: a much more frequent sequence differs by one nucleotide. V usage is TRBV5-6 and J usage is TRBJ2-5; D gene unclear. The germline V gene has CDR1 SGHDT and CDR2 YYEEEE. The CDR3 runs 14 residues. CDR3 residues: CTSSLTADQETQYF. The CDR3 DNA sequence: TGTACCAGCAGCTTGACGGCGGATCAAGAGACCCAGTACTTC.

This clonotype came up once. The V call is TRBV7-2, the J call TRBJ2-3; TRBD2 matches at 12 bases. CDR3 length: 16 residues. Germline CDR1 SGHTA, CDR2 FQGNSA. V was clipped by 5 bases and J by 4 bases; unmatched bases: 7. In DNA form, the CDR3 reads TGTGCCAGCAGCACGACTAGCGGGAGAATGTCAGATACGCAGTATTTT. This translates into CASSTTSGRMSDTQYF. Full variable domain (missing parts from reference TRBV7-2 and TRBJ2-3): GAGVSQSPSNKVTEKGKDVELRCDPISGHTALYWYRQSLGQGLEFLIYFQGNSAPDKSGLPSDRFSAERTGGSVSTLTIQRTQQEDSAVYLCASSTTSGRMSDTQYFGPGTRLTVL.

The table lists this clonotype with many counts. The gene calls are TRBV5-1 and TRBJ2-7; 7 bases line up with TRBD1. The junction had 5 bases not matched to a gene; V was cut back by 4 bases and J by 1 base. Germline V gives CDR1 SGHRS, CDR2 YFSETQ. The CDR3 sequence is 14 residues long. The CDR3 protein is CASSRDSQSYEQYF. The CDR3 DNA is TGCGCCAGCAGCAGGGACAGCCAATCCTACGAGCAGTACTTC.

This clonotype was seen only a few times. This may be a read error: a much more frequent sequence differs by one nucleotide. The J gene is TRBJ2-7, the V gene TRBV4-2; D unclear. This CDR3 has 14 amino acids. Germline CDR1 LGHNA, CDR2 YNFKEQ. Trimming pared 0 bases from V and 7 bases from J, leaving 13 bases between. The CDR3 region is CASSQDKGGGEQYF. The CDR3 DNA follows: TGTGCCAGCAGCCAAGATAAGGGCGGCGGTGAGCAGTACTTC.

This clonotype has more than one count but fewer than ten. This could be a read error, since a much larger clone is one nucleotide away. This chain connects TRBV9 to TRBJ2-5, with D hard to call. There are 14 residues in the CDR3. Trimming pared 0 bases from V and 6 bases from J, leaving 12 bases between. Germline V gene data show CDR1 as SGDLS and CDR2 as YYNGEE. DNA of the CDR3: TGTGCCAGCAGCGTAGACGGTACCTGGAAGACCCAGTACTTC. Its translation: CASSVDGTWKTQYF.

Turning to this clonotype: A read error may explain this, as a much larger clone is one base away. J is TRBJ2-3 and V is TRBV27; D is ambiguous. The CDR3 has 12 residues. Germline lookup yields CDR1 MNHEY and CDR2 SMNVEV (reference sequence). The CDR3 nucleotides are TGTGCCTGCAGTTATGGGGTAGATACGCAGTATTTT. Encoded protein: CACSYGVDTQYF.

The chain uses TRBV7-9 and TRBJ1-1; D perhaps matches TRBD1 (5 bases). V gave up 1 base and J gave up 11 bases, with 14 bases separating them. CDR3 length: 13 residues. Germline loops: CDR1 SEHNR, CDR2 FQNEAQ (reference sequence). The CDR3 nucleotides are TGTGCCAGCAGCTTAGGGGGCAGAGTCGGGGCTTTCTTT. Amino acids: CASSLGGRVGAFF.

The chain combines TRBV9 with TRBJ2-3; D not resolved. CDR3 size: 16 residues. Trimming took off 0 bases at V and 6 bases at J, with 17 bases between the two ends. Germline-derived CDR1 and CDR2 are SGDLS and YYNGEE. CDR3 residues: CASSVVGFGRRDTQYF. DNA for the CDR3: TGTGCCAGCAGCGTAGTGGGGTTCGGCCGACGGGATACGCAGTATTTT.